This T cell receptor (beta chain) was sequenced during a study of blood T cell repertoires in COVID-19. Looking at the study overall: The samples span acute and convalescent COVID-19 from the United States, Italy and Spain.

Authors' methods: Amplified reference gene primers provided the basis for estimating nucleated cell counts. Measured with immunoSEQ multiplex PCR; TCRdb has only the in-frame clones, and not every one. Clone size and V and J calls were adopted from that table, with D and trimming inferred from the DNA. The sample has about 78,000 clones, about nine tenths seen once; the top ten hold roughly 4.5%. CDR1 and CDR2 (germline): MNHEY, SVGEGT. With 4 bases removed from V and 4 bases from J, the gap between germline ends came to 9 bases. This CDR3 region has 13 residues. The chain employs TRBV6-2 or TRBV6-3 and TRBJ2-3; a possible D gene is TRBD2 (5 bases). The sequence was collected from a man between 45 and 60 years old with active or convalescent COVID-19. The source material was peripheral blood. CDR3 in amino acids: CASSFTRSDTQYF. Written as DNA, the CDR3 is TGTGCCAGCAGTTTTACTAGATCAGATACGCAGTATTTT.